This passage covers 12 T cell receptor beta chains from one sample sequenced in a study of human T cells and chemical hapten exposure. TCRdb re-called the RACE reads through MiXCR, storing one row per CDR3 protein. The sample consists of approximately 340,000 distinct CDR3 sequences, 5.5% to 8% of them appearing once. Time point defined: patch test 1, 2 weeks after DPC sensitization. Sample treatment: therapeutic diphenylcyclopropenone sensitization with weekly scalp DPC. This specimen consisted of whole blood, obtained in connection with sensitization to the hapten diphenylcyclopropenone (DPC). These receptor sequences come from a woman aged 18-30 years with alopecia areata. Some clones in this sample may be carry-over from other donors' samples.

This clonotype was recorded a few times. This chain links TRBV29-1 with TRBJ1-3; D uncertain. Germline CDR1 and CDR2: SQVTM and ANQGSEA. The length of the CDR3 is 13 residues. V was pared by 7 bases and J by 0 bases, with 10 bases between. The CDR3 DNA is TGCAGCGCCGAACAGAGCTCTGGAAACACCATATATTTT. Protein: CSAEQSSGNTIYF. The entire variable domain, with the rest obtained from reference TRBV29-1 and TRBJ1-3, is as follows: SAVISQKPSRDICQRGTSLTIQCQVDSQVTMMFWYRQQPGQSLTLIATANQGSEATYESGFVIDKFPISRPNLTFSTLTVSNMSPEDSSIYLCSAEQSSGNTIYFGEGSWLTVV.

In its sample, this clonotype was seen many times. This chain joins TRBV28 and TRBJ1-2; no clear D. V was pared by 7 bases and J by 2 bases, with 8 bases between. CDR3 length: 12 residues. CDR1 is MDHEN and CDR2 is SYDVKM in the germline V gene. The CDR3 protein is CASIAVNYGYTF. In DNA, the CDR3 is TGTGCCAGCATAGCAGTAAACTATGGCTACACCTTC.

This clonotype was found many times. The chain joins TRBV4-3 to TRBJ1-1; 10 nucleotides agree with TRBD1. Germline trimming cut 2 bases from V and 6 bases from J; bases unmatched to any gene: 12. This CDR3 has 17 amino acids. CDR1 is LGHNA and CDR2 is YSLEER in the germline V gene. The CDR3 nucleotides are TGCGCCAGCAGCCAAACAAATCCGGGACAGGGGATCGCTGAAGCTTTCTTT. This gives the protein CASSQTNPGQGIAEAFF.

The chain employs TRBV6-2 or TRBV6-3 and TRBJ1-5; the match to TRBD1 covers 8 bases. V was clipped by 2 bases and J by 2 bases; unmatched bases: 5. The CDR3 has 16 amino acids. Germline V gives CDR1 MNHEY, CDR2 SVGEGT. The CDR3 sequence: CASSYRQGPGNQPQHF. The CDR3 nucleotides read TGTGCCAGCAGTTACCGACAGGGGCCGGGCAATCAGCCCCAGCATTTT.

This clonotype was counted between two and nine times. The chain is built from TRBV21-1 and TRBJ1-4; TRBD1 is taken as the D call from the table, unchecked against the DNA. TRBV21-1 is recorded as a pseudogene. This CDR3 contains 20 residues. DNA for the CDR3: TGTGCCAGCAGCAAAAAAGGCGGCCCCAAAGGTCGTGAAACTAATGAAAAACTGTTTTTT. This codes for CASSKKGGPKGRETNEKLFF.

CDR3 bases: TGTGCCAGCAGCGACCCTCCGACAGGGACCTACGAGCAGTACTTC. This gives the protein CASSDPPTGTYEQYF. This chain connects TRBV6-2 or TRBV6-3 to TRBJ2-7, with 7 nucleotides matching TRBD1. Per germline, CDR1 MNHEY and CDR2 SVGEGT. The CDR3 consists of 15 residues. V trimming: 6 bases; J trimming: 2 bases; junction bases outside the gene matches: 10.

Ten or more counts support this clonotype. The rearrangement joins TRBV7-2 to TRBJ1-4; the match to TRBD1 covers 11 bases. J gave up 11 bases and V 3 bases, and 5 bases lay outside the gene matches. Germline lookup yields CDR1 SGHTA and CDR2 FQGNSA. The CDR3 loop spans 14 amino acids. DNA for the CDR3: TGTGCCAGCAGCTTTGCCGGGACAGGGGGGAAACTGTTTTTT. This encodes CASSFAGTGGKLFF.

This clonotype was picked up many times. This chain uses TRBV11-3 with TRBJ2-1; D might be TRBD1 (5 bases). Trimming stripped 5 bases from V and 6 bases from J, with 17 bases between. Germline-derived CDR1 and CDR2 are SGHNT and YENEEA. The length of the CDR3 is 15 residues. As DNA, the CDR3 is TGTGCCAGCAGCCCTAGGCAGGGTACGGGCAATGAGCAGTTCTTC. This sequence encodes CASSPRQGTGNEQFF.

The genes are TRBV4-3 and TRBJ1-3; no firm D call. Looked up from germline, CDR1 is LGHNA and CDR2 is YSLEER. The CDR3 extends over 13 amino acids. V was clipped by 1 base and J by 6 bases, with 7 bases between them. In nucleotides, the CDR3 is TGCGCCAGCAGCCAAGGCGAGGCAAACACCATATATTTT. This gives the protein CASSQGEANTIYF.

The J gene is TRBJ2-4, the V gene TRBV28; no clear D gene. Germline CDR1 is MDHEN and CDR2 is SYDVKM. The CDR3 length is 14 residues. Between the trimmed V and J ends, which lost 3 bases and 7 bases, there was a span of 13 bases. DNA of the CDR3: TGTGCCAGCAGTTTCCCCTCGCCCCAGAACATTCAGTACTTC. This codes for CASSFPSPQNIQYF.

Ten or more counts support this clonotype. The chain is built from TRBV7-9 and TRBJ1-1, with a tentative D call TRBD1 (6 bases). The CDR3 is made up of 14 amino acids. The germline V gene encodes CDR1 SEHNR and CDR2 FQNEAQ (reference sequence). Trimming removed 1 base from V and 3 bases from J, with 9 bases in between. DNA of the CDR3: TGTGCCAGCAGCTTAGGCCAGGGGTACACTGAAGCTTTCTTT. Its translation: CASSLGQGYTEAFF.

The rearrangement links TRBV29-1 to TRBJ2-3, with D possibly TRBD2 on 6 matching bases. The V gene's germline CDR1 is SQVTM and CDR2 ANQGSEA. This CDR3 region has 14 residues. The CDR3 sequence: CITCRAGGTDTQYF. CDR3 DNA sequence: TGCATCACCTGCAGAGCCGGGGGTACAGATACGCAGTATTTT.